This T cell receptor (beta chain) emerged from a study of blood T cells in healthy people across ages. The draw of peripheral blood yielded ten milliliters from each donor. Germline CDR1 and CDR2: ENHRY and SYGVKD. CDR3 size: 15 residues. After removal of 7 bases from V and 6 bases from J, the junction contained 12 bases not matched to a gene. Primers used in a second PCR of roughly 6 to 11 cycles were a sample-barcoded 5' primer and a J-beta primer mix. The authors tagged each cDNA molecule using a template-switch adaptor with 12 random nucleotides. No fewer than 3 million CDR3-containing paired-end reads came from each sample. TCRdb analysed the 5' RACE reads with MiXCR anew, one entry per CDR3 protein. The table has 920,000 or so distinct CDR3 sequences, around 45% seen once; the top ten hold approximately 17%.

Sequencing was performed on blood. The genes are TRBV10-3 and TRBJ2-1; 7 bases agree with TRBD2. This sequence was found in a woman aged 55-70 years in good health. This CDR3 is CAITGGSDTGNEQFF. In DNA form, the CDR3 reads TGTGCCATCACCGGCGGGAGTGACACCGGCAATGAGCAGTTCTTC.